The 18 T cell receptor beta chains reported below all come from one sample, sequenced in a study of cytomegalovirus exposure and HLA in healthy donors (dated by TCRdb to the late 2010s). Libraries were prepared through the immunoSEQ multiplex PCR assay. For the multiplex PCR, a mixture combining 60 forward primers for TCR Vbeta segments and 13 reverse primers for TCR Jbeta segments was used. Entries here come from immuneACCESS through TCRdb and include only in-frame sequences with V and J called. Some clones fail to appear in such tables; in the studies checked, an unresolved V gene covers under half of the shortfall, and the cause of the remainder is unknown. For this sample the table gives some 150,000 clones, of which roughly 80% were detected only once. The leading ten clones occupy roughly 1.2% of the sample. Specimen: PBMCs. The receptors were gathered from a woman between 50 and 59 years old in good health and CMV-seronegative.

The chain is built from TRBV4-1 and TRBJ1-1; D is undetermined. This CDR3 has 14 residues. V gave up 3 bases and J gave up 5 bases, with 13 bases separating them. Germline loops: CDR1 MGHRA, CDR2 YSYEKL. As DNA, the CDR3 is TGCGCCAGCAGCCACCTCACCCTCGGGACTGAAGCTTTCTTT. It yields the protein CASSHLTLGTEAFF.

The rearrangement links TRBV2 to TRBJ1-3, with TRBD1 matching 7 bases. CDR1 is SNHLY and CDR2 is FYNNEI in the germline V gene. Germline trimming cut 3 bases from V and 4 bases from J; bases unmatched to any gene: 3. The CDR3 runs to 14 residues. The DNA of the CDR3 is TGTGCCAGCAGTGAGTTAGGGGGCGGAAACACCATATATTTT. It codes for CASSELGGGNTIYF. The full variable domain, in which reference TRBV2 and TRBJ1-3 provide the parts outside the CDR3, is EPEVTQTPSHQVTQMGQEVILRCVPISNHLYFYWYRQILGQKVEFLVSFYNNEISEKSEIFDDQFSVERPDGSNFTLKIRSTKLEDSAMYFCASSELGGGNTIYFGEGSWLTVV.

The V and J genes are TRBV6-4 and TRBJ1-2; D unresolved. There are 16 residues in the CDR3. CDR1 is MRHNA and CDR2 is SNTAGT in the germline V gene. V was pared by 6 bases and J by 7 bases, with 24 bases between. This CDR3 reads CASRSKVRRRFGGYTF. The CDR3 coding sequence is TGTGCCAGCAGGTCCAAGGTTCGCAGGCGATTTGGTGGCTACACCTTC.

CDR3 region: CASSSGTGIEKLFF. The DNA of the CDR3 is TGTGCCAGCAGTTCCGGGACAGGCATTGAAAAACTGTTTTTT. V is TRBV2 and J is TRBJ1-4; the match to TRBD1 covers 8 bases. Germline V lookup: CDR1 SNHLY, CDR2 FYNNEI. The trim removed 5 bases at V and 7 bases at J, leaving 6 bases unmatched. There are 14 residues in the CDR3.

The chain employs TRBV5-1 and TRBJ1-2, with TRBD1 matching 7 bases. Germline V lookup: CDR1 SGHRS, CDR2 YFSETQ. This CDR3 spans 14 amino acids. Trimming removed 2 bases from V and 5 bases from J; junction bases left unmatched: 6. This CDR3 reads CASSLDRDGYGYTF. In DNA form, the CDR3 reads TGCGCCAGCAGCTTAGACAGGGATGGGTATGGCTACACCTTC.

The V call is TRBV2, the J call TRBJ2-3, with D unclear. The CDR3 extends over 15 amino acids. Germline V CDR1 and CDR2: SNHLY, FYNNEI. With 6 bases removed from V and 3 bases from J, the gap between germline ends came to 16 bases. CDR3 sequence: CASSAAWLTTDTQYF. In nucleotides, the CDR3 is TGTGCCAGCAGCGCCGCGTGGTTAACGACAGATACGCAGTATTTT.

The rearrangement links TRBV7-2 to TRBJ1-1, with D unresolved. The CDR3 runs to 12 residues. Germline CDR1 reads SGHTA; CDR2 reads FQGNSA. The V end was cut by 1 base, the J end by 4 bases, with 4 bases between. DNA for the CDR3: TGTGCCAGCAGCTTAGTAGTCACTGAAGCTTTCTTT. This encodes CASSLVVTEAFF.

The gene calls are TRBV27 and TRBJ2-5; D gene ambiguous. Germline V gene data show CDR1 as MNHEY and CDR2 as SMNVEV (reference sequence). Between the trimmed V and J ends, which lost 7 bases and 1 base, there was a span of 13 bases. The CDR3 spans 14 residues. The CDR3 DNA follows: TGTGCCAGCAACCCACTCGAGGTCCAAGAGACCCAGTACTTC. It yields the protein CASNPLEVQETQYF.

The chain has TRBV9 and TRBJ2-7, with a tentative D call TRBD2 (6 bases). Germline V gene lookup returns CDR1 SGDLS and CDR2 YYNGEE. There are 14 residues in the CDR3. Trimming cost V 3 bases and J 1 base, with 11 bases left between them. The CDR3 sequence is CASSEEGSSYEQYF. The DNA for the CDR3 is TGTGCCAGCAGCGAGGAGGGCAGTTCCTACGAGCAGTACTTC. The variable domain in full, completed from reference TRBV9 and TRBJ2-7, reads DSGVTQTPKHLITATGQRVTLRCSPRSGDLSVYWYQQSLDQGLQFLIQYYNGEERAKGNILERFSAQQFPDLHSELNLSSLELGDSALYFCASSEEGSSYEQYFGPGTRLTVT.

The chain employs TRBV18 and TRBJ2-1; a possible D gene is TRBD2 (5 bases). V gave up 3 bases and J gave up 6 bases, with 15 bases separating them. Germline V gene data show CDR1 as KGHSH and CDR2 as LQKENI. The CDR3 has 15 residues. CDR3 sequence reads: CASSPEDPAFNEQFF. In DNA, the CDR3 is TGTGCCAGCTCACCGGAGGATCCAGCATTCAATGAGCAGTTCTTC.

This clone was picked up one time. The chain joins TRBV7-9 to TRBJ2-3, with a tentative D call TRBD1 (7 bases). Trimming cost V 5 bases and J 7 bases, with 25 bases left between them. CDR1 SEHNR and CDR2 FQNEAQ come from the germline V gene (reference sequence). The CDR3 spans 17 residues. The CDR3 here is CASSRAPRLPGGNTQYF. DNA for the CDR3: TGTGCCAGCAGCCGGGCCCCGCGACTCCCAGGGGGGAATACGCAGTATTTT.

This sequence joins TRBV7-7 and TRBJ1-1; TRBD1 matches at 9 bases. Germline trimming cut 0 bases from V and 2 bases from J; bases unmatched to any gene: 7. Germline V gives CDR1 SSHAT, CDR2 FNYEAQ (reference sequence). The CDR3 runs 17 residues. The chain's CDR3 is CASSLAGTGKGNTEAFF. The CDR3 DNA sequence: TGTGCCAGCAGCTTAGCCGGGACAGGGAAGGGAAACACTGAAGCTTTCTTT.

This rearrangement joins TRBV6-5 to TRBJ2-5, with 8 bases fitting TRBD2. CDR3 length: 15 residues. The trim removed 6 bases at V and 3 bases at J, leaving 9 bases unmatched. The germline CDR1 and CDR2 sequences are MNHEY and SVGAGI. The CDR3 DNA is TGTGCCAGCAGCCCCGGGGGGGTTAGGGAAGAGACCCAGTACTTC. Protein sequence: CASSPGGVREETQYF.

The V and J genes are TRBV28 and TRBJ1-4, with TRBD1 matching 9 bases. This CDR3 has 15 residues. The ends lost 4 bases at V and 4 bases at J; junction bases unmatched: 4. CDR1 is MDHEN, CDR2 SYDVKM, per germline. Here the CDR3 DNA reads TGTGCCAGCAGTTCACAGGGGGCGGGTAATGAAAAACTGTTTTTT. Translation gives CASSSQGAGNEKLFF. The whole variable domain, remainder taken from reference TRBV28 and TRBJ1-4, is DVKVTQSSRYLVKRTGEKVFLECVQDMDHENMFWYRQDPGLGLRLIYFSYDVKMKEKGDIPEGYSVSREKKERFSLILESASTNQTSMYLCASSSQGAGNEKLFFGSGTQLSVL.

The chain uses TRBV4-3 and TRBJ2-1; tentative D call: TRBD1 (6 bases). Germline CDR1 LGHNA, CDR2 YSLEER. Between the trimmed V and J ends, which lost 4 bases and 0 bases, there was a span of 16 bases. This CDR3 contains 17 residues. This chain's CDR3 is CASSRHATGSSYNEQFF. DNA of the CDR3: TGCGCCAGCAGCCGCCACGCCACAGGGAGCTCCTACAATGAGCAGTTCTTC.

The V call is TRBV14, the J call TRBJ2-4, with 9 bases lining up with TRBD2. The trim removed 4 bases at V and 10 bases at J, leaving 11 bases unmatched. Germline V gene sequence: CDR1 SGHDN, CDR2 FVKESK. The CDR3 contains 15 residues. The CDR3 sequence: CASSPVRGLASIQYF. The CDR3, as DNA: TGTGCCAGCAGCCCTGTCCGGGGACTAGCCTCTATTCAGTACTTC.

This chain joins TRBV10-3 and TRBJ2-2, with 13 bases fitting TRBD2. Germline CDR1 and CDR2: ENHRY and SYGVKD. This CDR3 spans 18 amino acids. The junction had 9 bases not matched to a gene; V was cut back by 2 bases and J by 6 bases. This CDR3 is CAISEPELAGGPPGELFF. CDR3 bases: TGTGCCATCAGTGAGCCTGAACTAGCGGGAGGGCCCCCCGGGGAGCTGTTTTTT.

V usage is TRBV13 and J usage is TRBJ2-5; weak D call: TRBD1 (6 bases). Trimming took off 5 bases at V and 7 bases at J, with 26 bases between the two ends. Germline V gives CDR1 PRHDT, CDR2 FYEKMQ (reference sequence). The CDR3 loop spans 17 amino acids. The CDR3 reads CASSPPSGTLPARTQYF. DNA of the CDR3: TGTGCCAGCAGCCCCCCATCCGGGACACTCCCTGCGAGGACCCAGTACTTC.